This TCR beta chain was documented in a study of blood T cell repertoires in COVID-19. As for the study in general: The samples span acute and convalescent COVID-19 from the United States, Italy and Spain. Sources were T cells, B-cell-depleted T cells, or PBMCs; the material itself was cDNA or gDNA.

Study processing details: Using reference gene primer amplification, nucleated cell counts were estimated. Clones were sequenced by immunoSEQ multiplex PCR, and TCRdb holds only the in-frame ones, with some missing. Clone size and V and J calls were adopted from that table, with D and trimming inferred from the DNA. The sample records approximately 210,000 clones, 80% to 90% being singletons. The CDR3 consists of 15 residues. The V gene end was trimmed by 4 bases and the J gene end by 5 bases; junction bases not matched to a gene: 10. Germline V gene lookup returns CDR1 GTSNPN and CDR2 SVGIG (reference sequence).

This chain connects TRBV30 to TRBJ2-3; 9 bases are a match to TRBD2. The sequence was collected from a man aged 18 to 29 with active or convalescent COVID-19. Sequencing used peripheral blood. In DNA, the CDR3 is TGTGCCTGGAAGGGCTTAGCGGGAGCGAGAGATACGCAGTATTTT. Translating gives CAWKGLAGARDTQYF.